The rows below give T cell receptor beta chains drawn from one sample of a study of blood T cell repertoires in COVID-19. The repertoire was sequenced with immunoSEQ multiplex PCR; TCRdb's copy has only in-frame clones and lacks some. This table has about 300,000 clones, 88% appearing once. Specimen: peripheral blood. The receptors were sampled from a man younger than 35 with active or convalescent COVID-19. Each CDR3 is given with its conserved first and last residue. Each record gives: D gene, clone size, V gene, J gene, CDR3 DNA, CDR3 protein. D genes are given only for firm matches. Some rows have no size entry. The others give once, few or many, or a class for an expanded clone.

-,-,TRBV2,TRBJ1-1,TGTGCCAGCAGTGTTCAGGGGTTGAGTACTGAAGCTTTCTTT,CASSVQGLSTEAFF
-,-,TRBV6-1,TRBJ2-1,TGTGCCAGCAGCCCCGGAGGGACAGACAATGAGCAGTTCTTC,CASSPGGTDNEQFF
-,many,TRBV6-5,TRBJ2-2,TGTGCCAGCAGCCGTGGGGGGGCGTTCACCGGGGAGCTGTTTTTT,CASSRGGAFTGELFF
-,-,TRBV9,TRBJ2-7,TGTGCCAGCAGCGTAGGGGCGGACTACTACGAGCAGTACTTC,CASSVGADYYEQYF
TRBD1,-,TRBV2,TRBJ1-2,TGTGCCAGCAGTGAGTTAGGGACAGGGGATGGAGGCTACACCTTC,CASSELGTGDGGYTF
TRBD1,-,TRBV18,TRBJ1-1,TGTGCCAGCTCAAACCTACGAGGACAGGGGAACACTGAAGCTTTCTTT,CASSNLRGQGNTEAFF
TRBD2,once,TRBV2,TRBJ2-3,TGTGCCAGCAGGAACATAGCGGGGATCACAGATACGCAGTATTTT,CASRNIAGITDTQYF
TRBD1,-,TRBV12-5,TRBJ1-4,TGTGCTAGTGGTTTGTTCGAAGGACAGGGGAGAGAAAAACTGTTTTTT,CASGLFEGQGREKLFF
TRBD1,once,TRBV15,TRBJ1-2,TGTGCCACCACGGACAGGGGTATGAGCTACACCTTC,CATTDRGMSYTF
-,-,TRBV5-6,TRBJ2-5,TGTGCCAGCAGCCTATATCGCTTGTGGGAGACCCAGTACTTC,CASSLYRLWETQYF
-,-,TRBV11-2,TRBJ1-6,TGTGCCAGCAGCCTCCGGGCCGATCGGGGGTATTCACCCCTCCACTTT,CASSLRADRGYSPLHF
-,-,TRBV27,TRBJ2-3,TGTGCCAGCAGTTTGACGGGGGGCACAGATACGCAGTATTTT,CASSLTGGTDTQYF
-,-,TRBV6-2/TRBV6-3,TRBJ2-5,TGTGCCAGCAGTTACTCGCGCAAGACCCAGTACTTC,CASSYSRKTQYF
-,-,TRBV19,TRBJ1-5,TGTGCCAGTAAGGAAGCAGGGGTGAATCAGCCCCAGCATTTT,CASKEAGVNQPQHF
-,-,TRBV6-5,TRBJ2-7,TGTGCCAGCAGCCTTGGCCATCCCTACGAGCAGTACTTC,CASSLGHPYEQYF
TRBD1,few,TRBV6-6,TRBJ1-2,TGTGCCAGCAGGTCCGGGACAGGGGTTAACTATGGCTACACCTTC,CASRSGTGVNYGYTF
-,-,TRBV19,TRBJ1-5,TGTGCCAGTAGGAAAAGGGGTCTCAATCAGCCCCAGCATTTT,CASRKRGLNQPQHF
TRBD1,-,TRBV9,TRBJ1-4,TGTGCCAGCAGTGCAACAGGGGCAACTAATGAAAAACTGTTTTTT,CASSATGATNEKLFF
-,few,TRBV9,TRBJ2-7,TGTGCCAGCAGCGTAGAAGATTCCAGTACCTACGAGCAGTACTTC,CASSVEDSSTYEQYF
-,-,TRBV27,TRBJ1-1,TGTGCCAGCAGGTCGACAGCTGTGAACACTGAAGCTTTCTTT,CASRSTAVNTEAFF
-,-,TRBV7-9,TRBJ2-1,TGTGCCAGCAGCACCCTCAGCGGACAGTATCACAATGAGCAGTTCTTC,CASSTLSGQYHNEQFF
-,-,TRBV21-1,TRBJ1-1,TGTGCCAGCAGCAGGGAAAGGGACTGGAACACTGAAGCTTTCTTT,CASSRERDWNTEAFF
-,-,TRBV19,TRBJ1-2,TGTGCCAGTAGTCAGGGTTATTTAGATGGCTACACCTTC,CASSQGYLDGYTF
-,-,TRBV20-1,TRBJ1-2,TGCAGTGCTAGCAGTAACTATGGCTACACCTTC,CSASSNYGYTF
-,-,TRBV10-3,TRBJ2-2,TGTGCCATCAGTGTGTCGGACAACCTTAACACCGGGGAGCTGTTTTTT,CAISVSDNLNTGELFF
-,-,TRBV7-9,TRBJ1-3,TGTGCCAGCAGCCCAGATAGTGTTTACAGTTTCTCTGGAAACACCATATATTTT,CASSPDSVYSFSGNTIYF
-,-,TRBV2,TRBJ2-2,TGTGCCAGCAGTGATCGACTCACCGGGGAGCTGTTTTTT,CASSDRLTGELFF
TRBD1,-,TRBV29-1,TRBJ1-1,TGCAGCGTTGAAGTGTCCAGGGGGCGAAACACTGAAGCTTTCTTT,CSVEVSRGRNTEAFF
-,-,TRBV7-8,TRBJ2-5,TGTGCCAGCAGGTTTACTCCGGACAGAGGCGAGACCCAGTACTTC,CASRFTPDRGETQYF
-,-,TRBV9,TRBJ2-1,TGTGCCAGCAGCGTAGTTGGAGGGAACAATGAGCAGTTCTTC,CASSVVGGNNEQFF
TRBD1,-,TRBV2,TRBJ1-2,TGTGCCAGCAGTGAAGCGCGGGACAGAGCCAACTATGGCTACACCTTC,CASSEARDRANYGYTF
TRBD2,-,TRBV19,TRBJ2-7,TGTGCCAGTAGTAAAGGACTAGCCGGAGAGCAGTACTTC,CASSKGLAGEQYF
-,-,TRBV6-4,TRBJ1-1,TGTGCCAGCAGTGAGCAGGGGAACACTGAAGCTTTCTTT,CASSEQGNTEAFF
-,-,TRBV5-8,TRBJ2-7,TGTGCCAGCAGCCCAAGAGGCAGCTACGAGCAGTACTTC,CASSPRGSYEQYF
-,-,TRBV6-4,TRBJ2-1,TGTGCCAGCAGTGCCTCAACAGGGTTGGATGAGCAGTTCTTC,CASSASTGLDEQFF
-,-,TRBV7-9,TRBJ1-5,TGTGCCAGCAGCCCCACAGGGCATAGCAATCAGCCCCAGCATTTT,CASSPTGHSNQPQHF
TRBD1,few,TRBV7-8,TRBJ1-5,TGTGCCAGCAGCCCCATAAGGACAGGGATATCAGGGCAGCCCCAGCATTTT,CASSPIRTGISGQPQHF
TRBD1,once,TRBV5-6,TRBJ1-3,TGTGCCAGCAGCTTGGGACAGGGACTCCTCGATGGAAACACCATATATTTT,CASSLGQGLLDGNTIYF
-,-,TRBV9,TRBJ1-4,TGTGCCAGCAGCGCGTGGGGCAGGGAGGGTGAAAAACTGTTTTTT,CASSAWGREGEKLFF
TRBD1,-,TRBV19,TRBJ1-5,TGTGCCAGTAGTCTCGGGACAGGCGGCAATCAGCCCCAGCATTTT,CASSLGTGGNQPQHF
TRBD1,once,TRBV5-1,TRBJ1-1,TGCGCCAGCAGCCGTCCCGGGACAGGGGCCGCCACTGAAGCTTTCTTT,CASSRPGTGAATEAFF
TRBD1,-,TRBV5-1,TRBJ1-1,TGCGCCAGCAGCGCTACAGGGGTGACTGAAGCTTTCTTT,CASSATGVTEAFF
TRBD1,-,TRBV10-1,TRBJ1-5,TGCGCCAGCAGTGAACAGGGGGTTAATCAGCCCCAGCATTTT,CASSEQGVNQPQHF
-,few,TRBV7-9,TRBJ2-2,TGTGCCAGCAGCTCGGACTTATGGAGGTACACCGGGGAGCTGTTTTTT,CASSSDLWRYTGELFF
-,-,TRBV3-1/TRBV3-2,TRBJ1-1,TGTGCCAGCAGATCGCAGGGTGGCACTGAAGCTTTCTTT,CASRSQGGTEAFF
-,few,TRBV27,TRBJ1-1,TGTGCCAGCAGTCCCCTGGGCGTGGGGGGGCGAGCTTTCTTT,CASSPLGVGGRAFF
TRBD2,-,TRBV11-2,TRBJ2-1,TGTGCCAGCAGCTTAGGGCGGGGGGGTAATGAGCAGTTCTTC,CASSLGRGGNEQFF
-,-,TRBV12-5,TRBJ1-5,TGTGCTAGTGGTTTGATAGCCGGGGGAGGGGTAAATCAGCCCCAGCATTTT,CASGLIAGGGVNQPQHF
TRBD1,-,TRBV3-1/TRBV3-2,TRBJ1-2,TGTGCCAGCAGCCGGGACAGGGCGGATGGCTACACCTTC,CASSRDRADGYTF
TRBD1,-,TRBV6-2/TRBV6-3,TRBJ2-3,TGTGCCAGCAGTTACACAGGGGGCAAAGATACGCAGTATTTT,CASSYTGGKDTQYF
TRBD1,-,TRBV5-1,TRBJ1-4,TGCGCCAGCAGCCCTGGGACAGCTAATGAAAAACTGTTTTTT,CASSPGTANEKLFF
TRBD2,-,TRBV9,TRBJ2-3,TGTGCCAGCAGCCCTACAGGACTAGCGGGGGGACGAAGCACAGATACGCAGTATTTT,CASSPTGLAGGRSTDTQYF
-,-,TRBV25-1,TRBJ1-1,TGTGCCAGCAGTGAATTCCCAGGGAAAAACACTGAAGCTTTCTTT,CASSEFPGKNTEAFF
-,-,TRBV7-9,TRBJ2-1,TGTGCCAGCAGCCCCGCGGCCTCCACCTACAATGAGCAGTTCTTC,CASSPAASTYNEQFF
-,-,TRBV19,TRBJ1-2,TGTGCCAGTAGTAAACAGGATACTAACTATGGCTACACCTTC,CASSKQDTNYGYTF
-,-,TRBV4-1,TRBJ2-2,TGCGCCAGCAGCCAGGAACTACCCACCGGGGAGCTGTTTTTT,CASSQELPTGELFF
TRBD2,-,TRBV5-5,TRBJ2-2,TGTGCCAGCAGCGTAGCGGGGGGAACGGCCGGGGAGCTGTTTTTT,CASSVAGGTAGELFF